These 29 T cell receptor beta chains were all obtained from the same sample, sequenced in a study of blood T cell repertoires in COVID-19. TCRdb's table, derived via immunoSEQ multiplex PCR, lists solely in-frame clones and lacks some. This table has 250,000 to 350,000 clones, approximately 91% appearing once. Source material: peripheral blood. These receptors all come from a woman aged 60-70 years with acute or convalescent COVID-19.

This chain connects TRBV29-1 to TRBJ2-1, with 8 positions matching TRBD2. V lost 0 bases and J lost 5; bases outside the gene matches: 6. The CDR3 is made up of 15 amino acids. Germline V lookup: CDR1 SQVTM, CDR2 ANQGSEA. CDR3 DNA: TGCAGCGTTGAAGAACTGGCGGGAGGTCACAATGAGCAGTTCTTC. Amino acid sequence: CSVEELAGGHNEQFF.

The rearrangement joins TRBV18 to TRBJ1-4; D unresolved. In germline, CDR1 is KGHSH, CDR2 LQKENI. The CDR3 spans 13 residues. Trimming left V 4 bases short and J 4 bases short, with 7 bases between. This CDR3 reads CASSRSLNEKLFF. CDR3 nucleotide sequence: TGTGCCAGCTCACGCAGTCTTAATGAAAAACTGTTTTTT.

The chain has TRBV6-5 and TRBJ1-1; D perhaps matches TRBD1 (6 bases). The CDR3 contains 13 residues. Germline V lookup: CDR1 MNHEY, CDR2 SVGAGI. The V end lost 6 bases, the J end lost 6 bases, and 14 bases lay between the germline ends. The CDR3 here is CASRGFGQPEAFF. For the CDR3, the DNA is TGTGCCAGCAGGGGATTCGGACAGCCTGAAGCTTTCTTT.

J is TRBJ1-4 and V is TRBV2; 7 nucleotides match TRBD1. The CDR3 has 14 residues. Losses at the gene ends were 7 bases for V and 4 bases for J; bases not matched to a gene: 6. CDR1 and CDR2 from the germline V gene are SNHLY and FYNNEI. The CDR3 region is CASKKGTDNEKLFF. For the CDR3, the DNA is TGTGCCAGCAAAAAAGGGACAGATAATGAAAAACTGTTTTTT.

The rearrangement links TRBV23-1 to TRBJ1-1; 10 nucleotides align to TRBD1. TRBV23-1 is an ORF for which the function is uncertain. The CDR3 length is 14 residues. Trimming took 4 bases from V and 5 from J; bases not matched to a gene: 4. DNA of the CDR3: TGCGCCAGCAGTCCGGGACAGGGGTGGACTGAAGCTTTCTTT. Its translation: CASSPGQGWTEAFF.

This chain connects TRBV13 to TRBJ2-1; perhaps TRBD2 as D (5 bases). Germline assignment: CDR1 PRHDT and CDR2 FYEKMQ (reference sequence). Deletions cut 5 bases from V and 8 bases from J, with 13 bases between. The CDR3 totals 13 residues. This CDR3 is CASSKRLLDEQFF. The CDR3 nucleotides read TGTGCCAGCAGCAAACGACTATTGGATGAGCAGTTCTTC.

The CDR3 here is CASSQDGGKGQPQHF. CDR3 nucleotides: TGCGCCAGCAGCCAGGACGGGGGGAAAGGACAGCCCCAGCATTTT. This sequence joins TRBV4-3 and TRBJ1-5, with D possibly matching TRBD1 (5 bases). Germline V gives CDR1 LGHNA, CDR2 YSLEER. The V end was cut by 3 bases, the J end by 7 bases, with 16 bases between. The CDR3 has 15 amino acids.

The chain couples TRBV27 to TRBJ2-5; D may be TRBD1 (6 bases). Trimming took 7 bases from V and 5 from J, leaving 17 bases between them. Germline CDR1 MNHEY, CDR2 SMNVEV (reference sequence). This CDR3 region has 14 residues. In nucleotides, the CDR3 is TGTGCCAGCACCCAGACAGGCCGCGGGGAGACCCAGTACTTC. It is translated as CASTQTGRGETQYF.

The genes are TRBV7-9 and TRBJ2-1, with TRBD2 matching 9 bases. The CDR3 is 15 residues long. V was pared by 6 bases and J by 2 bases, with 5 bases of the junction left unmatched. Germline CDR1 reads SEHNR; CDR2 reads FQNEAQ (reference sequence). The CDR3 DNA sequence: TGTGCCAGCAGACTTAGCGGGGGACCCTACAATGAGCAGTTCTTC. Protein: CASRLSGGPYNEQFF.

The V gene is TRBV6-5, the J gene TRBJ1-2, with 7 bases identical to TRBD1. The V segment lost 4 bases and the J segment 2 bases; nucleotides outside the gene matches: 7. The V gene's germline CDR1 is MNHEY and CDR2 SVGAGI. This CDR3 has 15 residues. CDR3 loop: CASSSQPGQNYGYTF. The CDR3 coding sequence is TGTGCCAGCAGTTCACAGCCGGGACAGAACTATGGCTACACCTTC.

This clone was counted between two and nine times. The chain links TRBV7-9 to TRBJ2-7; perhaps TRBD1 as D (5 bases). Trimming took off 4 bases at V and 2 bases at J, with 15 bases between the two ends. This CDR3 region has 15 residues. The germline V gene has CDR1 SEHNR and CDR2 FQNEAQ (reference sequence). In DNA, the CDR3 is TGTGCCAGCAGCTCATCGTACAGGTACCCCTACGAGCAGTACTTC. It codes for CASSSSYRYPYEQYF.

The rearrangement joins TRBV6-6 to TRBJ2-7, with TRBD1 identical over 12 bases. V lost 8 bases, J lost 5 bases, and 4 bases stayed unmatched. Per the germline V gene, CDR1 is MNHNY and CDR2 is SVGAGI (reference sequence). The CDR3 loop spans 13 amino acids. CDR3 in amino acids: CASAGTGGHEQYF. The CDR3 DNA reads as TGTGCCAGCGCAGGGACAGGGGGCCACGAGCAGTACTTC.

The chain has TRBV11-2 and TRBJ2-3; perhaps TRBD2 as D (7 bases). V dropped 5 bases and J dropped 5 bases, with 20 bases sitting between them. Looked up from germline, CDR1 is SGHAT and CDR2 is FQNNGV. The CDR3 extends over 16 amino acids. CDR3 residues: CASSVFIGGHGDTQYF. The CDR3 DNA is TGTGCCAGCAGCGTATTTATCGGGGGGCATGGAGATACGCAGTATTTT.

This CDR3 is CASSPGGREQFF. As DNA, the CDR3 is TGTGCCAGCAGCCCCGGCGGGCGTGAGCAGTTCTTC. V gene TRBV7-3 combines with J gene TRBJ2-1, with a tentative D call TRBD2 (5 bases). Trimming removed 5 bases from V and 9 bases from J, with 11 bases in between. This CDR3 spans 12 amino acids. CDR1 and CDR2 (germline): SGHTA, FQGTGA.

The chain links TRBV5-1 to TRBJ2-1; 8 positions agree with TRBD2. From germline, CDR1 is SGHRS and CDR2 YFSETQ. V gave up 4 bases and J gave up 2 bases; unmatched junction bases: 5. There are 15 residues in the CDR3. The DNA for the CDR3 is TGCGCCAGCAGCGCCGGGGGGGCCCCCTACAATGAGCAGTTCTTC. It is translated as CASSAGGAPYNEQFF.

The chain has TRBV5-4 and TRBJ2-5, with a weak D call TRBD2 (5 bases). Germline lookup yields CDR1 SGHNT and CDR2 YYREEE (reference sequence). Trimming removed 1 base from V and 5 bases from J, with 18 bases in between. This CDR3 has 16 residues. CDR3 sequence: CASSLTSTLGVETQYF. DNA for the CDR3: TGTGCCAGCAGCTTGACCTCGACTCTCGGGGTTGAGACCCAGTACTTC.

This chain joins TRBV7-9 and TRBJ1-1; TRBD1 is a possible D gene (6 bases). Germline assignment: CDR1 SEHNR and CDR2 FQNEAQ (reference sequence). V lost 1 base, J lost 3 bases, and 6 bases lay in between. CDR3 length equals 13 residues. The CDR3 DNA reads TGTGCCAGCAGCTTAGACAGGGACACTGAAGCTTTCTTT. Its translation is CASSLDRDTEAFF.

V is TRBV11-2 and J is TRBJ2-5, with no clear D. Trimming removed 5 bases at V and 1 base at J, with 2 bases between. The length of the CDR3 is 11 residues. Germline values: CDR1 SGHAT, CDR2 FQNNGV. For the CDR3, the DNA is TGTGCCAGCAGCCTCCAAGAGACCCAGTACTTC. Protein sequence: CASSLQETQYF.

This clone was detected only once. Here the CDR3 DNA reads TGTGCCAGCAGTTCGTCGGGATGGGAGCAGTTCTTC. Its translation: CASSSSGWEQFF. The rearrangement joins TRBV27 to TRBJ2-1, with a possible D match to TRBD2 (5 bases). From germline, CDR1 is MNHEY and CDR2 SMNVEV (reference sequence). This CDR3 comprises 12 residues. Between the trimmed V and J ends, which lost 4 bases and 10 bases, there was a span of 11 bases.

This clone showed up just once. The chain recombines TRBV10-3 with TRBJ2-1; 11 bases are shared with TRBD2. The germline V gene encodes CDR1 ENHRY and CDR2 SYGVKD. Losses at the gene ends were 0 bases for V and 9 bases for J; bases not matched to a gene: 4. The CDR3 loop spans 15 amino acids. As DNA, the CDR3 is TGTGCCATCAGTGAGTCGAGTACTAGCGGGGGTGAGCAGTTCTTC. Encoded protein: CAISESSTSGGEQFF.

CDR3 nucleotides: TGTGCCAGCAGTGAAGGGTTGGCAGACTATGGCTACACCTTC. Its protein product is CASSEGLADYGYTF. The genes are TRBV6-1 and TRBJ1-2; no definite D call. Between the trimmed V and J ends, which lost 1 base and 3 bases, there was a span of 9 bases. There are 14 residues in the CDR3. CDR1 and CDR2 (germline): MNHNS, SASEGT.

The gene calls are TRBV6-5 and TRBJ1-1; 12 bases are a match to TRBD1. Germline-derived CDR1 and CDR2 are MNHEY and SVGAGI. J lost 8 bases, V lost 6 bases, and 10 bases had no gene match. This CDR3 comprises 15 residues. CDR3 residues: CASSDPWDRGREAFF. CDR3 nucleotide sequence: TGTGCCAGCAGCGATCCTTGGGACAGGGGGCGCGAAGCTTTCTTT.

In its sample, this clone was seen a few times. The chain carries TRBV6-5 and TRBJ2-2; 9 bases align to TRBD1. V shed 11 bases and J 4 bases; nucleotides not matched to a gene: 8. Per the germline V gene, CDR1 is MNHEY and CDR2 is SVGAGI. This CDR3 is 14 amino acids long. The CDR3 protein is CAGTGQGGTGELFF. The CDR3 DNA follows: TGTGCCGGGACGGGACAGGGCGGCACCGGGGAGCTGTTTTTT.

The rearrangement joins TRBV2 to TRBJ1-3; D is undetermined. The CDR3 has 13 amino acids. Germline CDR1 and CDR2: SNHLY and FYNNEI. Trimming removed 1 base from V and 8 bases from J, with 9 bases in between. The CDR3 bases are TGTGCCAGCAGTGAAGGACCGGGAGACACCATATATTTT. As protein: CASSEGPGDTIYF.

The J gene is TRBJ2-2, the V gene TRBV6-5; D not resolved. Germline CDR1 and CDR2: MNHEY and SVGAGI. This CDR3 is built from 13 residues. Trimming left V 2 bases short and J 3 bases short, with 4 bases between. The CDR3 reads CASSYRDTGELFF. In DNA form, the CDR3 reads TGTGCCAGCAGTTACCGGGACACCGGGGAGCTGTTTTTT.

The gene calls are TRBV2 and TRBJ1-2; no definite D call. V lost 0 bases and J lost 0, with 14 bases in between. The CDR3 runs to 17 residues. Germline V CDR1 and CDR2: SNHLY, FYNNEI. The chain's CDR3 is CASSEALRRRANYGYTF. CDR3 coding DNA: TGTGCCAGCAGTGAAGCGCTTCGTAGAAGAGCTAACTATGGCTACACCTTC.

This clone has only a few counts. The V call is TRBV14, the J call TRBJ2-7, with D maybe TRBD1 (6 bases). The CDR3 loop spans 14 amino acids. V was clipped by 1 base and J by 2 bases, with 9 bases between them. Germline V gene lookup returns CDR1 SGHDN and CDR2 FVKESK. As DNA, the CDR3 is TGTGCCAGCAGCCAAGTGACAGGCCCCTACGAGCAGTACTTC. Protein: CASSQVTGPYEQYF.

This clone was seen only once. CDR3 sequence: CASSQHGTPQETQYF. The CDR3 bases are TGTGCCAGCAGTCAACACGGGACTCCCCAAGAGACCCAGTACTTC. This sequence joins TRBV6-6 and TRBJ2-5; possibly TRBD2 for D (6 bases). Deletions cut 5 bases from V and 1 base from J, with 14 bases between. The CDR3 extends over 15 amino acids. Germline V gene lookup returns CDR1 MNHNY and CDR2 SVGAGI (reference sequence).

This chain joins TRBV28 and TRBJ1-1; D perhaps matches TRBD1 (5 bases). Germline assignment: CDR1 MDHEN and CDR2 SYDVKM. Trimming removed 5 bases from V and 0 bases from J, with 13 bases in between. The length of the CDR3 is 15 residues. For the CDR3, the DNA is TGTGCCAGCAGTCAAGCCAGGGCTGTGAACACTGAAGCTTTCTTT. It encodes CASSQARAVNTEAFF.